This T cell receptor (beta chain) was captured by sequencing in a study of blood T cell repertoires in COVID-19. Study overall: COVID-19 samples, acute and convalescent, were from the United States, Italy and Spain. T cells, B-cell-depleted T cells, or PBMCs provided the cDNA or gDNA that served as material.

As originally analysed: Cell counts per sample came from amplifying reference gene primers. Using immunoSEQ multiplex PCR, the repertoire was profiled, and TCRdb retains in-frame clones only, with some absent. The D gene and trimming were derived from the DNA, and the V and J assignments and clone size from that table. The sample yields about 84,000 clones, 83% seen once. The CDR3 is made up of 13 amino acids. In germline, CDR1 is LNHNV, CDR2 YYDKDF (reference sequence). With 3 bases removed from V and 1 base from J, the gap between germline ends came to 6 bases. The receptor was derived from an elderly man with active or convalescent COVID-19. Sequencing input: peripheral blood. V usage is TRBV15 and J usage is TRBJ2-5; possibly TRBD1 for D (5 bases). Written as DNA, the CDR3 is TGTGCCACCAGCAGGACAGTCCAAGAGACCCAGTACTTC. It yields the protein CATSRTVQETQYF.